The T cell receptor (beta chain) described here comes from a study of T cell responses to AZD1222 COVID-19 vaccine. Findings and limits, study-wide: In the spike-specific TCR repertoire, nearly half reportedly target unmutated variant regions. Clonal diversity may have been underestimated, and the donors were mostly white British, with more females than males.

The assay was immunoSEQ multiplex PCR, and TCRdb's table has in-frame clones only and misses some. The table has around 86,000 clones, roughly 90% seen once. Trimming removed 3 bases at V and 1 base at J, with 4 bases between. The CDR3 contains 13 residues. Germline loops: CDR1 KGHSH, CDR2 LQKENI. Points on this clone: Its antigen is unidentified.

This chain links TRBV18 with TRBJ1-5; D gene unclear. The sequence was collected from an adult in good health. This specimen consisted of peripheral blood, obtained on day 0 of AZD1222 vaccination. CDR3 residues: CASSPGSNQPQHF. CDR3 in DNA: TGTGCCAGCTCACCGGGAAGCAATCAGCCCCAGCATTTT.